The rows below give T cell receptor beta chains drawn from one sample of a study of shared clonotypes between healthy human individuals. Generated by immunoSEQ multiplex PCR, the TCRdb table keeps only in-frame clones and is missing some. The sample yields 2.5 million or so clones, around nine tenths seen once. The sample consisted of naive CD4+ T cells sorted from blood. Receptors were obtained from a man younger than 35 in good health. The CDR3 runs from the conserved cysteine through the conserved F or W. A D gene is named only where the DNA matches it firmly. Size is stated for part of the rows, as once, few or many counts, or as a class when the clone is expanded.

D gene: .
clone size: .
J gene: TRBJ2-5
V gene: TRBV19
CDR3 protein: CASSIGPGSQETQYF
CDR3 DNA: TGTGCCAGTAGTATAGGACCCGGGAGCCAAGAGACCCAGTACTTC

D gene: TRBD1
clone size: .
J gene: TRBJ1-6
V gene: TRBV27
CDR3 protein: CASSLDRLGSPLHF
CDR3 DNA: TGTGCCAGCAGCCTGGACAGGTTGGGTTCACCCCTCCACTTT

D gene: .
clone size: .
J gene: TRBJ1-1
V gene: TRBV5-4
CDR3 protein: CASSLPGGNAEAFF
CDR3 DNA: TGTGCCAGCAGCTTACCCGGGGGAAACGCTGAAGCTTTCTTT

D gene: TRBD1
clone size: .
J gene: TRBJ2-2
V gene: TRBV11-3
CDR3 protein: CASSLDRGETGELFF
CDR3 DNA: TGTGCCAGCAGCCTTGACAGGGGAGAAACCGGGGAGCTGTTTTTT

D gene: .
clone size: .
J gene: TRBJ2-1
V gene: TRBV27
CDR3 protein: CASSPSHNEQFF
CDR3 DNA: TGTGCCAGCAGCCCCTCGCACAATGAGCAGTTCTTC

D gene: TRBD2
clone size: .
J gene: TRBJ2-3
V gene: TRBV30
CDR3 protein: CALGLAGGSSTDTQYF
CDR3 DNA: TGTGCCTTAGGACTAGCGGGGGGGTCTAGCACAGATACGCAGTATTTT

D gene: TRBD1
clone size: .
J gene: TRBJ1-3
V gene: TRBV7-6
CDR3 protein: CASSPGTGRNTIYF
CDR3 DNA: TGTGCCAGCAGCCCCGGGACAGGGAGAAACACCATATATTTT

D gene: .
clone size: .
J gene: TRBJ1-2
V gene: TRBV11-2
CDR3 protein: CASSLDGLYGYTF
CDR3 DNA: TGTGCCAGCAGCTTGGACGGTTTATATGGCTACACCTTC

D gene: TRBD1
clone size: .
J gene: TRBJ1-2
V gene: TRBV2
CDR3 protein: CASSEGTGQTFYGYTF
CDR3 DNA: TGTGCCAGCAGTGAAGGGACAGGTCAAACATTCTATGGCTACACCTTC

D gene: TRBD1
clone size: .
J gene: TRBJ1-2
V gene: TRBV7-2
CDR3 protein: CASSFVGQGAYGYTF
CDR3 DNA: TGTGCCAGCAGCTTTGTGGGACAGGGGGCGTACGGCTACACCTTC

D gene: .
clone size: .
J gene: TRBJ1-1
V gene: TRBV6-5
CDR3 protein: CASSYLMNTEAFF
CDR3 DNA: TGTGCCAGCAGTTACCTAATGAACACTGAAGCTTTCTTT

D gene: TRBD1
clone size: .
J gene: TRBJ2-7
V gene: TRBV2
CDR3 protein: CATSRDRGYYEQYF
CDR3 DNA: TGTGCCACCAGCCGGGACAGGGGGTATTACGAGCAGTACTTC

D gene: .
clone size: few
J gene: TRBJ1-1
V gene: TRBV30
CDR3 protein: CAWRGGNTEAFF
CDR3 DNA: TGTGCCTGGAGAGGGGGGAACACTGAAGCTTTCTTT

D gene: .
clone size: .
J gene: TRBJ1-6
V gene: TRBV30
CDR3 protein: CAWTREGSPLHF
CDR3 DNA: TGTGCCTGGACCCGCGAGGGGTCACCCCTCCACTTT

D gene: TRBD2
clone size: .
J gene: TRBJ2-7
V gene: TRBV2
CDR3 protein: CASKGASGNYEQYF
CDR3 DNA: TGTGCCAGCAAAGGAGCTAGCGGGAACTACGAGCAGTACTTC

D gene: .
clone size: .
J gene: TRBJ1-2
V gene: TRBV21-1
CDR3 protein: CASSKAQSRGGNYGYTF
CDR3 DNA: TGTGCCAGCAGCAAAGCGCAGTCCAGGGGAGGGAACTATGGCTACACCTTC

D gene: .
clone size: .
J gene: TRBJ2-5
V gene: TRBV18
CDR3 protein: CASSLRDSPYREYQETQYF
CDR3 DNA: TGTGCCAGCTCACTCCGGGACTCCCCTTATAGAGAGTACCAAGAGACCCAGTACTTC

D gene: .
clone size: .
J gene: TRBJ1-1
V gene: TRBV19
CDR3 protein: CASSMSGFTEAFF
CDR3 DNA: TGTGCCAGTAGTATGTCAGGGTTCACTGAAGCTTTCTTT

D gene: .
clone size: .
J gene: TRBJ1-6
V gene: TRBV6-5
CDR3 protein: CASGRGKNSPLHF
CDR3 DNA: TGTGCCAGCGGTCGGGGAAAGAATTCACCCCTCCACTTT

D gene: .
clone size: few
J gene: TRBJ1-1
V gene: TRBV27
CDR3 protein: CASSSLIGTEAFF
CDR3 DNA: TGTGCCAGCAGTTCCCTTATCGGCACTGAAGCTTTCTTT

D gene: .
clone size: .
J gene: TRBJ2-7
V gene: TRBV6-6
CDR3 protein: CASSYGWGTPYYEQYF
CDR3 DNA: TGTGCCAGCAGTTATGGATGGGGGACCCCTTACTACGAGCAGTACTTC

D gene: .
clone size: .
J gene: TRBJ1-4
V gene: TRBV5-1
CDR3 protein: CASSLGTGVVGEKLFF
CDR3 DNA: TGCGCCAGCAGCTTGGGTACGGGGGTCGTGGGAGAAAAACTGTTTTTT